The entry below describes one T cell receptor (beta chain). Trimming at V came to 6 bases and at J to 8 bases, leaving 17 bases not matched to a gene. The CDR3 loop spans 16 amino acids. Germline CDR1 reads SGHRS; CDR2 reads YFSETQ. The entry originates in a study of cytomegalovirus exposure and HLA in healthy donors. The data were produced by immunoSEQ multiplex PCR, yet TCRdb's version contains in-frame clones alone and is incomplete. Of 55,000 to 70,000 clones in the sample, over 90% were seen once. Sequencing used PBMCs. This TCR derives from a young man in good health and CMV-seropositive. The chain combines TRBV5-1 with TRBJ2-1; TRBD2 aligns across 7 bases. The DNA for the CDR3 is TGCGCCAGCACCCTGGGAGGGACTGGAAGGATCTATGAGCAGTTCTTC. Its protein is CASTLGGTGRIYEQFF.